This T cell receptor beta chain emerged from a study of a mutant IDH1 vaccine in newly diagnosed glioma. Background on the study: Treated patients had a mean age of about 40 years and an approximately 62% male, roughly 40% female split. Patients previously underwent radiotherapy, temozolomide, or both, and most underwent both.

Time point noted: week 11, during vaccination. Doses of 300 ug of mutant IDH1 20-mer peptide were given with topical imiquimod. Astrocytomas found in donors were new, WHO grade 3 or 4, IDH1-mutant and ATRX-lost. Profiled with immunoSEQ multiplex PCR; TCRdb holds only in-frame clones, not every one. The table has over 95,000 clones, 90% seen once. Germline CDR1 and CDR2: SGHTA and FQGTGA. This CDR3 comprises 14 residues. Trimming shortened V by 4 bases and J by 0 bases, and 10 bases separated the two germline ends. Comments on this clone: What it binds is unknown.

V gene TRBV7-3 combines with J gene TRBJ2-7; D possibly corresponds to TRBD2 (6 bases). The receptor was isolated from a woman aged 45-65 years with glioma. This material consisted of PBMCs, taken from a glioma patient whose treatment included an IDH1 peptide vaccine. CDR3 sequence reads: CASSSQGGSYEQYF. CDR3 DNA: TGTGCCAGCAGCTCTCAGGGAGGCTCCTACGAGCAGTACTTC.